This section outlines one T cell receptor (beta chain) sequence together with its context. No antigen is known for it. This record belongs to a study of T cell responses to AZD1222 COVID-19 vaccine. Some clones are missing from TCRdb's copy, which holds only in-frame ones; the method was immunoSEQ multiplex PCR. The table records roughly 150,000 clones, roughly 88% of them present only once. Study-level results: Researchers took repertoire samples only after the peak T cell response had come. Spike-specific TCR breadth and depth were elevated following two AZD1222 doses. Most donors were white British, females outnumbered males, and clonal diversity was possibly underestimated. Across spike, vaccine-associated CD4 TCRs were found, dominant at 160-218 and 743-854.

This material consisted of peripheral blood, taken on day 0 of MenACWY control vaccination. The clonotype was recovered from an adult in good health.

The CDR3 DNA reads TGTGCCAGCAGTTACAGGGGGACAGATGGCTACACCTTC. Its protein product is CASSYRGTDGYTF. This chain links TRBV6-2 or TRBV6-3 with TRBJ1-2; 7 bases are a match to TRBD1. The germline V gene has CDR1 MNHEY and CDR2 SVGEGT. With 2 bases clipped from V and 6 bases from J, the junction kept 3 bases outside the gene matches. The CDR3 contains 13 residues.